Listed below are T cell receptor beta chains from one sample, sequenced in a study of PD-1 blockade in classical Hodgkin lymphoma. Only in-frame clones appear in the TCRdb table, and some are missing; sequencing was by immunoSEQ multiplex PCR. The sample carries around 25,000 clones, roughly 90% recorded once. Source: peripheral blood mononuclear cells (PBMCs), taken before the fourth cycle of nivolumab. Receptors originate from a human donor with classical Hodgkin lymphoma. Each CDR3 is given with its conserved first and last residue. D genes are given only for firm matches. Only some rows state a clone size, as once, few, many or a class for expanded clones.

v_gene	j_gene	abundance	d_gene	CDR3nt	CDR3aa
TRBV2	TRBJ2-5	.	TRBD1	TGTGCCAGCAGTCTCTACCGGGACAGGGGAGAGACCCAGTACTTC	CASSLYRDRGETQYF
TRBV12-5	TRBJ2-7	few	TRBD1	TGTGCTAGTGGTCCTGGGGGGCGGACAGGGGGCTTTGTTGTCCACGAGCAGTACTTC	CASGPGGRTGGFVVHEQYF
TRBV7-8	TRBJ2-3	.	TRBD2	TGTGCCAGCAGCTTAAGACTAGCGGGGTCCCTATTCTATTTT	CASSLRLAGSLFYF
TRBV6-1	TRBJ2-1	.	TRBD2	TGTGCCAGCAGTGAATTGGGACTAGGAGTCCACAATGAGCAGTTCTTC	CASSELGLGVHNEQFF
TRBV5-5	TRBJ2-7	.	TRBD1	TGTGCCAGCAGCTACCGGTCGGGACAGCTCTCCTACGAGCAGTACTTC	CASSYRSGQLSYEQYF
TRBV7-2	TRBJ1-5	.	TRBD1	TGTGCCAGCGCGCCAGGGGGATCGAGCAATCAGCCCCAGCATTTT	CASAPGGSSNQPQHF
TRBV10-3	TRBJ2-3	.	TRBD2	TGTGCCATCAGGGTCGGCGGGGGTAGGGCAGATACGCAGTATTTT	CAIRVGGGRADTQYF
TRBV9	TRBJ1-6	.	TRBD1	TGTGCCAGCAGCGTGGGGGGACAGCACTCCTATAATTCACCCCTCCACTTT	CASSVGGQHSYNSPLHF
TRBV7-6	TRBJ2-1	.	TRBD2	TGTGCCAGCAGCTTAATGCCTAGCGGGGACAATGAGCAGTTCTTC	CASSLMPSGDNEQFF
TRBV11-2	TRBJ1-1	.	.	TGTGCCAGCAGCTCAGGACGTATAGTAACTGAAGCTTTCTTT	CASSSGRIVTEAFF
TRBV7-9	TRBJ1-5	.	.	TGTGCCAGCAGCGTCTCGGGTCATCAGCCCCAGCATTTT	CASSVSGHQPQHF
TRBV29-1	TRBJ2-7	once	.	TGCAGCGTTCAGAGCGGGCGATCCTACGAGCAGTACTTC	CSVQSGRSYEQYF
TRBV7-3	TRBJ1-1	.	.	TGTGCCAGCAGCCGCGTTGCAGGGGAGAACACTGAAGCTTTCTTT	CASSRVAGENTEAFF
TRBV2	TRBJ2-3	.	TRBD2	TGTGCCAGCAGTGAAAGGCGGACTCTAATTCTAGCGGGGGCCACAGATACGCAGTATTTT	CASSERRTLILAGATDTQYF
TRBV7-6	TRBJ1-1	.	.	TGTGCCAGCAGCTTAGATGGGGGCCCGAACACTGAAGCTTTCTTT	CASSLDGGPNTEAFF
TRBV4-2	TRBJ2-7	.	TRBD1	TGTGCCAGCAGCCAAGATTCGTCAGACAGGGGCCCCGAGCAGTACTTC	CASSQDSSDRGPEQYF
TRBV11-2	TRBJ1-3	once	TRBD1	TGTGCCAGCAGCCCCTTCAGGGGGCTCTCTGGAAACACCATATATTTT	CASSPFRGLSGNTIYF
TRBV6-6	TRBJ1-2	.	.	TGTGCCAGCAGTTCTGGCAGGAACTATGGCTACACCTTC	CASSSGRNYGYTF